This TCR beta chain was identified in a study of shared clonotypes between healthy human individuals. In the original processing: Owing to the provision of junction-only sequences devoid of quality scores by immunoSEQ, filtering differed. The table came from immunoSEQ multiplex PCR; TCRdb's copy has only in-frame clones and leaves some out. D and trimming were read from the DNA, whereas the V and J calls and clone size are those reported in that table. The profile covers more than 850,000 clones, with around 82% appearing a single time and approximately 0.56% taken by the ten largest. Germline CDR1 SGHDT, CDR2 YYEEEE. The CDR3 consists of 15 residues. Trimming left V 0 bases short and J 8 bases short, with 17 bases between.

This chain links TRBV5-6 with TRBJ1-2, with a possible D match to TRBD1 (6 bases). Sequenced: memory CD4+ T cells from PBMCs. Subset reported: CD45RA-negative fraction. The receptor comes from a young man in good health. Some clones in this sample may be carry-over from other donors' samples. The CDR3 coding sequence is TGTGCCAGCAGCTTGGTAGCCACAGGGTGGGTCGGCTACACCTTC. It encodes CASSLVATGWVGYTF.